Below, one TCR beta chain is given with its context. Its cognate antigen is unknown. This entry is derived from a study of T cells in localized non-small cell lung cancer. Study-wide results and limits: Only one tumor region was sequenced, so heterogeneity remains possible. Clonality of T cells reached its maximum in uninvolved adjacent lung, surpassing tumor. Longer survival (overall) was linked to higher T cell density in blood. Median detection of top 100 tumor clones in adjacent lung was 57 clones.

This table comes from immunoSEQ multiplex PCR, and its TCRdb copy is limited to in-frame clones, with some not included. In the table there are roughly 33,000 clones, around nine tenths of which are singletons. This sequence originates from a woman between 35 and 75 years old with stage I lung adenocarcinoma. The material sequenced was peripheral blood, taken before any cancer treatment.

The DNA for the CDR3 is TGTGCCAGCAGCCTATCATCGCAGGGGAGCCCCAAGACGGACCAGTACTTC. It is translated as CASSLSSQGSPKTDQYF. This chain connects TRBV7-2 to TRBJ2-5, with D perhaps matching TRBD1 (6 bases). Trimming cost V 5 bases and J 10 bases, with 29 bases left between them. Germline CDR1 SGHTA, CDR2 FQGNSA. CDR3 length: 17 residues.